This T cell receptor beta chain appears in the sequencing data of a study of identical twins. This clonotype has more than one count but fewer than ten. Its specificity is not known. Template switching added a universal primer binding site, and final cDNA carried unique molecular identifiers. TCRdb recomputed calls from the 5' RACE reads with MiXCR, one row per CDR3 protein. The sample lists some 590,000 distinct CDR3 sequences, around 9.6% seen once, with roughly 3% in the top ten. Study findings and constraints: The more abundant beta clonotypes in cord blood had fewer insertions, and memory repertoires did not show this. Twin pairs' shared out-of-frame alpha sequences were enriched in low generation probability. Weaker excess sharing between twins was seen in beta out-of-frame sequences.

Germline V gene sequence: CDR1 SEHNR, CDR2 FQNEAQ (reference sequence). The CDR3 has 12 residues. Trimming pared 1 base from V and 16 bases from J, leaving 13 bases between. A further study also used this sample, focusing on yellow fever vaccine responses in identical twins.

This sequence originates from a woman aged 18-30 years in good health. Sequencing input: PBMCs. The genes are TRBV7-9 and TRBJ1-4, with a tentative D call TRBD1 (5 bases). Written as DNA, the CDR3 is TGTGCCAGCAGCTTAGTCATGGGGGAAAGGTTTTTT. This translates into CASSLVMGERFF.